This TCR beta chain was captured by sequencing in a study of blood T cell repertoires in COVID-19. Data came from immunoSEQ multiplex PCR; TCRdb stores just in-frame clones and leaves some out. Found here are a few hundred thousand clones, approximately 81% of them singletons; the top ten hold around 9.3%. The CDR3 is 12 residues long. With 6 bases removed from V and 4 bases from J, the gap between germline ends came to 9 bases. CDR1 and CDR2 from the germline V gene are SQVTM and ANQGSEA. The receptor's source is a woman older than 75 with acute or convalescent COVID-19. V gene TRBV29-1 combines with J gene TRBJ1-4; D uncertain. Sequenced sample: peripheral blood. CDR3 region: CSVSHSNEKLFF. CDR3 bases: TGCAGCGTCTCCCACAGTAATGAAAAACTGTTTTTT.